These T cell receptor beta chains were read from a single sample in a study of shared clonotypes between healthy human individuals. TCRdb keeps only in-frame clones here, not all; method: immunoSEQ multiplex PCR. The sample comprises roughly 2.5 million clones, around 94% of which are singletons, and 0.11% to 0.15% rests with the top ten. Sequencing was performed on naive CD4+ T cells sorted from blood. The receptors here all came from a man younger than 35 in good health. The CDR3 runs from the conserved cysteine through the conserved F or W.

V	length	J	CDR3
TRBV6-5	15	TRBJ2-7	CASSYTLGQTYEQYF
TRBV6-5	14	TRBJ1-2	CASRSGVFSYGYTF
TRBV14	11	TRBJ1-2	CASSLSGGYTF
TRBV14	16	TRBJ1-3	CASSQGSGASGNTIYF
TRBV6-5	12	TRBJ2-7	CASRRQGGEQYF
TRBV29-1	13	TRBJ2-2	CSVDQGATGELFF
TRBV6-1	13	TRBJ2-1	CASQRVGYNEQFF
TRBV19	16	TRBJ1-4	CASMLAPGDPNEKLFF
TRBV6-6	13	TRBJ1-2	CASSSDRGSGYTF
TRBV6-6	15	TRBJ2-3	CASSSRGQSTDTQYF
TRBV6-1	14	TRBJ2-6	CASSEQGTANVLTF
TRBV18	17	TRBJ2-5	CASSPGEKGYGRETQYF
TRBV25-1	14	TRBJ1-6	CASSEGGWYSPLHF
TRBV7-6	16	TRBJ2-5	CASSSPATGMVETQYF
TRBV11-3	13	TRBJ2-4	CASSSTVGNIQYF
TRBV7-2	12	TRBJ2-7	CASSSVSYEQYF
TRBV2	10	TRBJ2-5	CASKLETQYF
TRBV30	12	TRBJ1-5	CAWGGGGQPQHF
TRBV28	16	TRBJ2-7	CASSPRTILGTNEQYF
TRBV19	15	TRBJ1-1	CASSIRGARNTEAFF
TRBV6-1	13	TRBJ2-1	CASSEVTPHEQFF
TRBV10-3	14	TRBJ1-4	CATRQGTTNEKLFF
TRBV6-6	14	TRBJ2-7	CASSWDTYSYEQYF
TRBV7-2	13	TRBJ2-5	CASSPFNQETQYF
TRBV2	15	TRBJ1-4	CASIRQQGLNEKLFF
TRBV27	17	TRBJ1-5	CASSSVYQGHSNQPQHF
TRBV29-1	12	TRBJ1-1	CSVEQGVTEAFF
TRBV6-5	13	TRBJ1-1	CASSYRGNTEAFF
TRBV7-6	14	TRBJ1-1	CASSLGQGNTEAFF
TRBV7-8	16	TRBJ2-7	CASSLGEPLTGNEQYF
TRBV5-1	17	TRBJ2-3	CASSLAGLAGITDTQYF
TRBV7-2	13	TRBJ2-2	CASSLEGTGELFF
TRBV28	14	TRBJ2-7	CASSLFQGTYEQYF
TRBV19	13	TRBJ1-1	CASKKTENTEAFF
TRBV7-3	16	TRBJ2-5	CASSPSGDKRVETQYF
TRBV19	15	TRBJ1-2	CASSIDGMAGYGYTF
TRBV6-1	15	TRBJ1-2	CASRDEGRGYYGYTF
TRBV7-2	12	TRBJ1-2	CASSLAGYGYTF
TRBV10-3	15	TRBJ2-2	CAISVGGANTGELFF
TRBV6-5	15	TRBJ2-2	CASSGTGLGTGELFF
TRBV11-2	14	TRBJ1-2	CASRPGTPNYGYTF
TRBV9	16	TRBJ2-2	CASSVVGAGYTGELFF
TRBV10-3	14	TRBJ2-7	CAISATSFQYEQYF
TRBV11-2	11	TRBJ2-7	CASRGDYEQYF
TRBV27	13	TRBJ2-7	CASSLVRGYEQYF